The clone carrying this T cell receptor (beta chain) was recorded only once. Sequencing used immunoSEQ multiplex PCR; TCRdb keeps in-frame clones, though not all of them. The sample holds about 59,000 clones, about 95% seen once. This CDR3 region has 13 residues. Looked up from germline, CDR1 is MDHEN and CDR2 is SYDVKM. The V end lost 8 bases, the J end lost 6 bases, and 17 bases lay between the germline ends. The data are from a study of T cell changes during pregnancy in multiple sclerosis. The chain recombines TRBV28 with TRBJ2-7; D might be TRBD1 (6 bases). The sequences come from CD8+ T cells from peripheral blood mononuclear cells, collected after pregnancy. This sequence originates from a female donor with multiple sclerosis, enrolled in a pregnancy study. CDR3 sequence reads: CASLQQGRGEQYF. CDR3 DNA sequence: TGTGCCAGCCTCCAACAGGGCCGTGGCGAGCAGTACTTC.